This T cell receptor beta chain came from a study of Ad26.COV2.S vaccination and SARS-CoV-2 variants. Using immunoSEQ multiplex PCR, the repertoire was profiled, and TCRdb retains in-frame clones only, with some absent. The data contain around 350,000 clones, 92% of them singletons. About this clone: The antigen remains unidentified.

Per the germline V gene, CDR1 is SGHDN and CDR2 is FVKESK. Trimming removed 4 bases at V and 7 bases at J, with 9 bases between. The CDR3 totals 12 residues. Broader study findings: Vaccine and placebo groups showed comparable non-spike TCR breadth. A substantial breadth of spike-specific CD8+ and CD4+ T cell responses after vaccination has been reported. Estimates derived from TCR breadth and depth analyses may have underestimated total T cell responses.

The receptor was isolated from a human donor who had recovered from COVID-19. The sample consisted of peripheral blood, taken after recovery from COVID-19. The chain joins TRBV14 to TRBJ2-3; D is unresolved. The CDR3 sequence is CASSPVYHTQYF. The CDR3 DNA sequence: TGTGCCAGCAGCCCAGTCTACCATACGCAGTATTTT.